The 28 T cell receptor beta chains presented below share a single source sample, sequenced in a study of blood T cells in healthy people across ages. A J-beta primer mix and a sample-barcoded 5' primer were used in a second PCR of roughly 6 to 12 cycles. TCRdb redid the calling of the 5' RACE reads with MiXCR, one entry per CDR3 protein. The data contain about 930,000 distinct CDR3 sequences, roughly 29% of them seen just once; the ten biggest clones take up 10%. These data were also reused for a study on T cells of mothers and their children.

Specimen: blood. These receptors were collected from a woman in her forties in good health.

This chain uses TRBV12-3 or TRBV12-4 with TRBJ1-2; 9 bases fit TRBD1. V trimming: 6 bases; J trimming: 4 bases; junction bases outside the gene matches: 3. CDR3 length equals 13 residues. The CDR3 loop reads CASRLGQGYGYTF. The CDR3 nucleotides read TGTGCCAGCAGGTTGGGACAGGGCTATGGCTACACCTTC.

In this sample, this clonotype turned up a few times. The CDR3 protein is CASSYLDRRDYGYTF. The DNA for the CDR3 is TGTGCCAGCAGTTACCTGGACAGGAGGGACTATGGCTACACCTTC. V is TRBV6-2 or TRBV6-3 and J is TRBJ1-2; the match to TRBD1 covers 7 bases. V lost 2 bases and J lost 3; bases outside the gene matches: 6. This CDR3 has 15 residues. Germline V gene data show CDR1 as MNHEY and CDR2 as SVGEGT.

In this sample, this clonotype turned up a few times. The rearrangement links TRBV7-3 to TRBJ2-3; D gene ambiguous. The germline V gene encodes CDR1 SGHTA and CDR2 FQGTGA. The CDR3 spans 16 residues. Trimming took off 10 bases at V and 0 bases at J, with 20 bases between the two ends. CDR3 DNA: TGTGCCAACCCCATGTCCCCCGGGCTTAGCACAGATACGCAGTATTTT. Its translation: CANPMSPGLSTDTQYF.

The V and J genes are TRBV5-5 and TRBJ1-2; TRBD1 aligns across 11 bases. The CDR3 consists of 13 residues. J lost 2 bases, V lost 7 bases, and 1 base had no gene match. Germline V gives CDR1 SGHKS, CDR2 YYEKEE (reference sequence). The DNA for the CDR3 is TGTGCCAGCGGGGACAGGGGGAACTATGGCTACACCTTC. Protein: CASGDRGNYGYTF. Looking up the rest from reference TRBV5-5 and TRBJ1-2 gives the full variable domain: DAGVTQSPTHLIKTRGQQVTLRCSPISGHKSVSWYQQVLGQGPQFIFQYYEKEERGRGNFPDRFSARQFPNYSSELNVNALLLGDSALYLCASGDRGNYGYTFGSGTRLTVV.

The CDR3 spells CASSVVANTEAFF. The DNA of the CDR3 is TGTGCCAGCAGCGTAGTAGCGAACACTGAAGCTTTCTTT. The chain joins TRBV9 to TRBJ1-1, with D unclear. CDR3 size: 13 residues. From germline, CDR1 is SGDLS and CDR2 YYNGEE. V was cut by 0 bases and J by 1 base, with 4 bases left in between.

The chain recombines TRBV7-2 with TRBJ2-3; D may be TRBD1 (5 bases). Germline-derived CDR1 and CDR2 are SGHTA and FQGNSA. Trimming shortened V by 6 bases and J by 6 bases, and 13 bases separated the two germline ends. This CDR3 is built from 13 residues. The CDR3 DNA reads TGTGCCAGCAGATGGCTCAGGGCGGATACGCAGTATTTT. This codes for CASRWLRADTQYF.

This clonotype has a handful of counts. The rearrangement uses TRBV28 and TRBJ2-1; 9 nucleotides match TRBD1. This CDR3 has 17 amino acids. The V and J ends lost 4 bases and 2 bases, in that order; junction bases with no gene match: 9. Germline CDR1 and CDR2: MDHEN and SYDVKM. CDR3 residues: CASSYLITGGPYNEQFF. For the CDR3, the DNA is TGTGCCAGCAGTTACCTAATAACAGGGGGCCCCTACAATGAGCAGTTCTTC.

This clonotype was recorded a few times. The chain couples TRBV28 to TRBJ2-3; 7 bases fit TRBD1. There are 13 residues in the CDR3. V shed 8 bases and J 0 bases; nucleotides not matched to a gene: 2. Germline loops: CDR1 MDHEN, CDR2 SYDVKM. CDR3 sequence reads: CASRDRSTDTQYF. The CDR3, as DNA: TGTGCCAGCCGGGACAGAAGCACAGATACGCAGTATTTT.

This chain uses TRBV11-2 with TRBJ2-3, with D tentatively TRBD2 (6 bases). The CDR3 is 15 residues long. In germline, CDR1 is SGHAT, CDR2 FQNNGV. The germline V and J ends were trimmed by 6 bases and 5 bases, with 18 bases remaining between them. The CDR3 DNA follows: TGTGCCAGCAGACTAGTGGGGGGTCGGGGAGATACGCAGTATTTT. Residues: CASRLVGGRGDTQYF.

CDR3 region: CASSGPLSYEQFF. In nucleotides, the CDR3 is TGTGCCAGCAGCGGCCCCCTTTCCTACGAGCAGTTCTTC. V usage is TRBV7-6 and J usage is TRBJ2-1; no clear D gene. Germline lookup yields CDR1 SGHVS and CDR2 FNYEAQ. The CDR3 runs 13 residues. Trimming took 5 bases from V and 10 from J, leaving 15 bases between them.

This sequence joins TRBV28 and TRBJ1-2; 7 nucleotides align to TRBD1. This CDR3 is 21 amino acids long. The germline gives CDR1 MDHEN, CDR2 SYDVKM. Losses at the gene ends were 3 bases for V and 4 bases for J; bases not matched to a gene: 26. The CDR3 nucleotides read TGTGCCAGCAGTTTTCTATTTTTCCGGGACACCGCGGACAGGAAAGGCTATGGCTACACCTTC. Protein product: CASSFLFFRDTADRKGYGYTF.

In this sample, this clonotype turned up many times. The CDR3 region is CASSPPQGRWGEQYF. The CDR3 coding sequence is TGTGCCAGCAGCCCCCCCCAGGGCCGCTGGGGCGAGCAGTACTTC. V is TRBV28 and J is TRBJ2-7; D is perhaps TRBD1 (5 bases). Germline CDR1 is MDHEN and CDR2 is SYDVKM. Between the trimmed V and J ends, which lost 6 bases and 6 bases, there was a span of 21 bases. CDR3 size: 15 residues.

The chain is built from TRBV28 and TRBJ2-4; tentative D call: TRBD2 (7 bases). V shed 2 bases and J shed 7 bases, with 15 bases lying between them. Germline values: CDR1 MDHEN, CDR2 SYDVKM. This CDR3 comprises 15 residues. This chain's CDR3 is CASSLGGAGDNIQYF. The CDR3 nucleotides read TGTGCCAGCAGTTTAGGGGGGGCAGGGGATAACATTCAGTACTTC.

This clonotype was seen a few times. The CDR3 is CASSRTGRNTEAFF. The CDR3 DNA sequence: TGTGCCAGCAGCCGCACCGGACGGAACACTGAAGCTTTCTTT. The chain has TRBV7-6 and TRBJ1-1; no clear D gene. Trimming took 5 bases from V and 1 from J, leaving 11 bases between them. Germline CDR1 is SGHVS and CDR2 is FNYEAQ. This CDR3 has 14 residues. Complete variable domain (other parts from reference TRBV7-6 and TRBJ1-1): GAGVSQSPRYKVTKRGQDVALRCDPISGHVSLYWYRQALGQGPEFLTYFNYEAQQDKSGLPNDRFSAERPEGSISTLTIQRTEQRDSAMYRCASSRTGRNTEAFFGQGTRLTVV.

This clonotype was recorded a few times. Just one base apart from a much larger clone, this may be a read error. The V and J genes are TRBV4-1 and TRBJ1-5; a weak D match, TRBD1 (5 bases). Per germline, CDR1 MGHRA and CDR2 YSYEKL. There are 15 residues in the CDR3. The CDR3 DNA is TGCGCCGGCAGCCAATGGACAATTGAGAATCAGCCCCAGCATTTT. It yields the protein CAGSQWTIENQPQHF.

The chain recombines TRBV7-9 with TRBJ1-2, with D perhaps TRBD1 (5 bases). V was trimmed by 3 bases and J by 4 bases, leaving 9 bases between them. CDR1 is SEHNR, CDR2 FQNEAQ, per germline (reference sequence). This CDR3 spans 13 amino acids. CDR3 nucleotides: TGTGCCAGCAGCTTTCCCGGGACCTATGGCTACACCTTC. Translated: CASSFPGTYGYTF. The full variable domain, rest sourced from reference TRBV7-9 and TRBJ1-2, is DTGVSQNPRHKITKRGQNVTFRCDPISEHNRLYWYRQTLGQGPEFLTYFQNEAQLEKSRLLSDRFSAERPKGSFSTLEIQRTEQGDSAMYLCASSFPGTYGYTFGSGTRLTVV.

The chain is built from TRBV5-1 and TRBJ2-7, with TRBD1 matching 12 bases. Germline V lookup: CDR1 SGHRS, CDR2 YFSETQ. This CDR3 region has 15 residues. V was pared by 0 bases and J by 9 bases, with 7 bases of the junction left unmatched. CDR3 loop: CASSLAGTGGHGQYF. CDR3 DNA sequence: TGCGCCAGCAGCTTGGCCGGGACAGGGGGCCACGGGCAGTACTTC.

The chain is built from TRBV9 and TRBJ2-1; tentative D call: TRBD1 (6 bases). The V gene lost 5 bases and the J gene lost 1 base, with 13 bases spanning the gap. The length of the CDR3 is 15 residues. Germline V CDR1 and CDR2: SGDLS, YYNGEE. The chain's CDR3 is CASSRGSESYNEQFF. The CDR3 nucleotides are TGTGCCAGCAGTAGGGGGTCTGAGTCCTACAATGAGCAGTTCTTC. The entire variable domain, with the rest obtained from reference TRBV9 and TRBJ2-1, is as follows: DSGVTQTPKHLITATGQRVTLRCSPRSGDLSVYWYQQSLDQGLQFLIQYYNGEERAKGNILERFSAQQFPDLHSELNLSSLELGDSALYFCASSRGSESYNEQFFGPGTRLTVL.

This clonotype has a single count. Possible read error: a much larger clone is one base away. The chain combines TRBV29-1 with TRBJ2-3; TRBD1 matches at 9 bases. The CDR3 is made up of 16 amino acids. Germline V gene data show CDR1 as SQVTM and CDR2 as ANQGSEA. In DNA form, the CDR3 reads TGCAGCGTGGCCTACAGGGGGCTACCTAGCATAGATACGCAGTATTTT. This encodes CSVAYRGLPSIDTQYF.

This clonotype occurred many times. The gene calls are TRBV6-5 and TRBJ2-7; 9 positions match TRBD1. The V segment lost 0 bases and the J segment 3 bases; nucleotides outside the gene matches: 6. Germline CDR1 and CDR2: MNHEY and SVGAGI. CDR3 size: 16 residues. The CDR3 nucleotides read TGTGCCAGCAGTTACTCAGCGGGACAGGGCCTCTACGAGCAGTACTTC. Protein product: CASSYSAGQGLYEQYF.

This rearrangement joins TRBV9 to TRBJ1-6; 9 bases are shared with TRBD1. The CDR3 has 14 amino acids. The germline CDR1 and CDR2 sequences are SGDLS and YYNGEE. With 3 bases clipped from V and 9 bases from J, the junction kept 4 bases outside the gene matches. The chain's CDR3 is CASSGDRERSPLHF. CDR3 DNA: TGTGCCAGCAGCGGGGACAGGGAACGTTCACCCCTCCACTTT.

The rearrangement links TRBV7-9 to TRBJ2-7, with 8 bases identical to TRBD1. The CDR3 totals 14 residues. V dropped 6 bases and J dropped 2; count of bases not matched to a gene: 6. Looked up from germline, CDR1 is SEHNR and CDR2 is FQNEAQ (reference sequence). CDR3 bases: TGTGCCAGCAGTACCATGACAGGGGCCTACGAGCAGTACTTC. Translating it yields CASSTMTGAYEQYF. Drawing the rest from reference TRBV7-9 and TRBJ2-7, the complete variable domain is DTGVSQNPRHKITKRGQNVTFRCDPISEHNRLYWYRQTLGQGPEFLTYFQNEAQLEKSRLLSDRFSAERPKGSFSTLEIQRTEQGDSAMYLCASSTMTGAYEQYFGPGTRLTVT.

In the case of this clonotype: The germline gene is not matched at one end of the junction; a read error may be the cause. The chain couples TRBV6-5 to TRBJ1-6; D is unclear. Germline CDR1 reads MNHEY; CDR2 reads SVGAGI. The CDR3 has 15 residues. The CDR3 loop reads CASSRVETYNPPLHF. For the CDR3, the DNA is TGTGCCAGCAGCCGAGTTGAGACCTATAATCCACCCCTCCACTTT.

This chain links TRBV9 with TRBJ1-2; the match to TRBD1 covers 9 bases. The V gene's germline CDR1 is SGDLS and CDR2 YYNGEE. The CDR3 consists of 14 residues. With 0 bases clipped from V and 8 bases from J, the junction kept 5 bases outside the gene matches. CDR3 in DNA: TGTGCCAGCAGCGTAGCTGTTGGACAGGGGGGCTACACCTTC. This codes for CASSVAVGQGGYTF.

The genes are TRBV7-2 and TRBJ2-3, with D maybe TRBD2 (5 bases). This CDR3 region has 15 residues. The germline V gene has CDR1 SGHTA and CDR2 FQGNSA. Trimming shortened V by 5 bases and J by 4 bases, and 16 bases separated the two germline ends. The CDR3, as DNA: TGTGCCAGCAGCCCGCGGGCGGCGGGCTCAGATACGCAGTATTTT. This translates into CASSPRAAGSDTQYF.

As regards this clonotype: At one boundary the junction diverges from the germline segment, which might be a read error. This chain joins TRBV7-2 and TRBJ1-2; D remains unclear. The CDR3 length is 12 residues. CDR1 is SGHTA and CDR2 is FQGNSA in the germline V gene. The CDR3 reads CATSFENYGYTF. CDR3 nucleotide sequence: TGTGCCACCAGCTTCGAAAACTATGGCTACACCTTC.

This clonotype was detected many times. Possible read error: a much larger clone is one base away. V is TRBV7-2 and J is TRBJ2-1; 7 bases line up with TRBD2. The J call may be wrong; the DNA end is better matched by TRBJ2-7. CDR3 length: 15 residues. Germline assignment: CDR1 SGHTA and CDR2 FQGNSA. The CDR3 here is CASSLAGGSYNEQYF. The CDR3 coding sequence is TGTGCCAGCAGCTTAGCGGGGGGGTCCTACAATGAGCAGTACTTC.

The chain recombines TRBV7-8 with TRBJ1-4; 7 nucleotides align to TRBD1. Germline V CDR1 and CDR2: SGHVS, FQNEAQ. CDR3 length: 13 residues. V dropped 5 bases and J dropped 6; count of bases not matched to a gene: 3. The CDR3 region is CASSRQGYEKLFF. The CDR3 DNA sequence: TGTGCCAGCAGCCGACAGGGTTATGAAAAACTGTTTTTT.